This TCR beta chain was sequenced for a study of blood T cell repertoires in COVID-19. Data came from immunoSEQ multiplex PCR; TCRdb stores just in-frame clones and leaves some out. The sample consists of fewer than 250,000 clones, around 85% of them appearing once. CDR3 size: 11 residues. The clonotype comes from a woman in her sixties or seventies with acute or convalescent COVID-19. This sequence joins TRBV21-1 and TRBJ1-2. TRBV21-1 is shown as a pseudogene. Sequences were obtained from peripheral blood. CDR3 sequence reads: CASSKRGAYTF. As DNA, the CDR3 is TGTGCCAGCAGCAAACGGGGAGCCTACACCTTC.